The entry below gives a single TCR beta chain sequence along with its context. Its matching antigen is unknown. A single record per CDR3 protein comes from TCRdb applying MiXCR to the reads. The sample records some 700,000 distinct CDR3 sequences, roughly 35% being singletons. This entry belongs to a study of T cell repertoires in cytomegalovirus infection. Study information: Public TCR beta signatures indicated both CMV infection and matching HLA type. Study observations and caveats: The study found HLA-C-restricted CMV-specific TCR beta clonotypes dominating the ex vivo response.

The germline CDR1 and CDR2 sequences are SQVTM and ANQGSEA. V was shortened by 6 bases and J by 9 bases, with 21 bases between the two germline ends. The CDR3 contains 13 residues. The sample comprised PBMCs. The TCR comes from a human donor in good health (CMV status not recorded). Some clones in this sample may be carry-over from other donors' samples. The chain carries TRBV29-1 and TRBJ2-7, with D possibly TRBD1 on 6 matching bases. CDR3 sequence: CSVTTGDTAGQYF. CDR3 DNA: TGCAGCGTGACGACCGGGGACACCGCCGGGCAGTACTTC.